This T cell receptor (beta chain) was captured by sequencing in a study of identical twins. Germline lookup yields CDR1 DFQATT and CDR2 SNEGSKA (reference sequence). Trimming shortened V by 2 bases and J by 3 bases, and 14 bases separated the two germline ends. The CDR3 spans 14 residues. TCRdb processed the 5' RACE reads anew with MiXCR; each CDR3 protein has one entry. The table lists 200,000 or so distinct CDR3 sequences, 15% to 20% of them singletons. Sample share makes this clonotype medium-sized. These data were also filed under a second study, of T cells expressing NK-cell markers. From that second work: In several experiments, an anti-gamma-delta TCR antibody restricted sorting to alpha-beta TCR T cells. A few donors' CD3+CD56-NKG2C+ cells were dominated by the same clonotypes.

Material: CD8+ T cells sorted from blood. J is TRBJ2-7 and V is TRBV20-1, with D perhaps TRBD1 (6 bases). The receptor was derived from a woman between 18 and 29 years old in good health. The CDR3 region is CSARPDSEDYEQYF. The CDR3 nucleotides are TGCAGTGCTAGACCGGACAGCGAGGACTACGAGCAGTACTTC.